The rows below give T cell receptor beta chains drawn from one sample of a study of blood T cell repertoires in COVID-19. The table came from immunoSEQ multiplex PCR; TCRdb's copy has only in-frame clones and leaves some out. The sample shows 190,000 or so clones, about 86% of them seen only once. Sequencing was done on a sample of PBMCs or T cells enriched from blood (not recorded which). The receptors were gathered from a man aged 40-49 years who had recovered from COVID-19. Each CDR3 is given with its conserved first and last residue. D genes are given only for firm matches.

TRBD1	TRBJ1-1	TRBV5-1	CASTAGANRGTEAFF	TGCGCCAGCACAGCCGGGGCGAACAGGGGCACTGAAGCTTTCTTT
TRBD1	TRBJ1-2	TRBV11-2	CASSLNRGHPRGYYGYTF	TGTGCCAGCAGCTTGAACAGGGGGCATCCCCGGGGATACTATGGCTACACCTTC
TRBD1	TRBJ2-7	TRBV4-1	CASSQDRGLYEQYF	TGCGCCAGCAGTCAGGACAGGGGGCTCTACGAGCAGTACTTC
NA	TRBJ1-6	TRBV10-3	CAISEQLTGNSPLHF	TGTGCCATCAGTGAGCAGCTGACAGGCAATTCACCCCTCCACTTT
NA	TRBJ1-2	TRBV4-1	CASSQAAASYGYTF	TGCGCCAGCAGCCAAGCGGCGGCAAGCTATGGCTACACCTTC
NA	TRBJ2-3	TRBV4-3	CASSQEFKGGGTTDTQYF	TGCGCCAGCAGCCAAGAATTTAAGGGAGGGGGGACTACAGATACGCAGTATTTT
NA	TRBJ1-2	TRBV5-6	CASSLDRQIQYGYTF	TGTGCCAGCAGCTTGGACAGGCAGATTCAGTATGGCTACACCTTC
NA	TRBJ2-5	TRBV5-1	CASSVLPQEQTQYF	TGCGCCAGCAGCGTCCTGCCGCAGGAACAGACCCAGTACTTC
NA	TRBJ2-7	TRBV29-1	CSVRWGPTYEQYF	TGCAGCGTCAGGTGGGGGCCTACCTACGAGCAGTACTTC
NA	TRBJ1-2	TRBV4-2	CASSQDWTAYGYTF	TGTGCCAGCAGCCAAGATTGGACAGCCTATGGCTACACCTTC
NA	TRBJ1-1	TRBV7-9	CASTLLVGNTEAFF	TGTGCCAGCACCCTCCTAGTGGGTAACACTGAAGCTTTCTTT
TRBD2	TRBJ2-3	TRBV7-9	CASSERGALHDRDTQYF	TGTGCCAGCAGCGAGCGGGGGGCTCTCCATGATAGGGATACGCAGTATTTT